These T cell receptor beta chains were read from a single sample in a study of T cells in Graves' hyperthyroidism and ophthalmopathy. TCRdb ran MiXCR on the multiplex PCR reads and lists one entry per CDR3 protein. The sample contains hundreds of thousands of distinct CDR3 sequences, 35% to 40% of which appear only once. The sequencing input was blood. The receptors originated from a man aged 18-30 years with Graves' hyperthyroidism. Each CDR3 is given with its conserved first and last residue. A D gene is named only where the DNA matches it firmly. Expanded clones are given a class, and other clones once, few, many or no size at all.

cdr3_aa cdr3_nt v_call d_call j_call clone_size
CASSALRTSRETQYF TGCGCCAGCAGCGCCCTCCGGACTAGCAGAGAGACCCAGTACTTC TRBV5-1 TRBD2 TRBJ2-5 few
CASSSISYEQYF TGTGCCAGCAGCTCCATCTCCTACGAGCAGTACTTC TRBV7-2 - TRBJ2-7 many
CASSLASAYGYTF TGTGCCAGCAGCTTAGCGTCAGCCTATGGCTACACCTTC TRBV7-9 - TRBJ1-2 few
CASSERLAGVYEQYF TGTGCCAGCAGTGAACGACTAGCGGGAGTGTACGAGCAGTACTTC TRBV6-1 TRBD2 TRBJ2-7 -
CASSLSWDAQETQYF TGTGCCAGCAGCCTTAGTTGGGACGCCCAAGAGACCCAGTACTTC TRBV7-6 - TRBJ2-5 -
CASSPSGTVVLSYGYTF TGTGCCAGCAGCCCTTCCGGGACAGTTGTTTTGAGCTATGGCTACACCTTC TRBV25-1 TRBD1 TRBJ1-2 many
CSVEEGRSSGNTIYF TGCAGCGTTGAAGAGGGCAGGAGCTCTGGAAACACCATATATTTT TRBV29-1 - TRBJ1-3 many
CASSSGPDNEKLFF TGTGCCAGCAGTTCCGGCCCCGACAATGAAAAACTGTTTTTT TRBV2 - TRBJ1-4 -
CASSESSGSSYEQYF TGTGCCAGCAGTGAGTCTAGCGGGAGCTCCTACGAGCAGTACTTC TRBV2 TRBD2 TRBJ2-7 many
CATRGPGWTQHF TGTGCCACCAGGGGGCCGGGATGGACCCAGCATTTT TRBV19 TRBD1 TRBJ1-5 few